This TCR beta chain was retrieved from a study of blood T cell repertoires in COVID-19 (dated by TCRdb to the early 2020s). About the study as a whole: Collaborator samples came from the United States, Italy and Spain and covered acute and convalescent phases of COVID-19. The material from the prospective study consisted of cDNA or gDNA derived from T cells, B-cell-depleted T cells, or PBMCs. Subjects who had been exposed to COVID-19, were actively infected with it, or had recovered from it provided the deeply sampled blood TCRbeta repertoires that made up the dataset. The repertoires were made available in a free public database intended to serve as a resource for research on the immune response to SARS-CoV-2. Samples were obtained from the ongoing ImmuneRACE study (first 160 participants) and from 1,254 subjects provided by 6 global collaborators. Sample metadata almost always included a de-identified subject ID, COVID-19 status, age in years and sex. Where HLA class I and class II types were available, the types were taken from metadata supplied by the sample provider, not from assay-based typing.

Relative to germline, V is 4 bases shorter and J is 8 bases shorter, with 8 bases between their ends. The CDR3 goes from the cysteine to the phenylalanine over 11 residues. Just CDR3 DNA is preserved here, 33 bases in frame from base 1. Per the germline V gene (reference sequence), LGHDT is the CDR1 and YNNKEL is the CDR2. Overall study outcomes, separate from this receptor: Clinical and demographic metadata were provided uncurated, with the amount varying by source and participant.

TCRbeta CDR3 regions were amplified from genomic DNA using the immunoSEQ Assay, a bias-controlled multiplex PCR. The source study handled its data this way. Within the assay, amplification of reference gene primers was used to estimate how many nucleated cells each sample contained. Sequence reads were collapsed and filtered to measure the absolute abundance of every unique TCRbeta CDR3 rearrangement. For each sample, productive Simpson clonality was calculated as the square root of Simpson's diversity index over productive rearrangements. In TCRdb, the immuneACCESS table is reduced to in-frame sequences with V and J assigned. These tables do not hold every clone; where another copy was compared, an unresolved V gene accounts for under half, and the others remain unexplained. V and J calls and clone size are copied from that table; D and trimming were computed from the DNA. This sample has approximately 54,000 clones in its table, and more than 80% of those were observed once. The ten biggest clones cover about 5.3% of the sample.

Each collaborating institution followed its own protocols to collect whole blood in K2EDTA tubes. Collaborator samples were shipped for TCRbeta analysis as frozen whole blood, isolated PBMCs, or DNA extracted from either sample type. About this clone itself: Its antigen has not been determined. Per-base quality was not reported, and no clone a single base away is much larger than it.

Sequenced sample: peripheral blood. This TCR derives from a woman aged 60-70 years with acute or convalescent COVID-19. This receptor chain uses TRBV3-1 (or the pseudogene TRBV3-2) and TRBJ1-2; too little of a D gene remains to name it. CDR3 sequence: CASSRQNGYTF. The DNA sequence follows: TGTGCCAGCAGCCGGCAGAACGGCTACACCTTC.